The 3 T cell receptor beta chains below were found in one sample sequenced in a study of Ad26.COV2.S vaccination and SARS-CoV-2 variants. Treatment noted: roughly 19 received Ad26.COV2.S at low or high dose, single or two shots; several received placebo; per-sample allocation not given. Material that was analyzed had been drawn on day 63 after the first vaccine or placebo injection. The method was immunoSEQ multiplex PCR; TCRdb's version includes in-frame clones alone and lacks a portion of them. The sample contains around 340,000 clones, around nine tenths of which appear only once. The starting material was peripheral blood, obtained in a trial of Ad26.COV2.S vaccine versus placebo. The source is a person aged 18 to 65 who received the Ad26.COV2.S COVID-19 vaccine or a placebo.

This chain joins TRBV4-2 and TRBJ1-5, with D hard to call. V was pared by 0 bases and J by 2 bases, with 5 bases between. The CDR3 length is 14 residues. The germline CDR1 and CDR2 sequences are LGHNA and YNFKEQ. The CDR3 is CASSQDPGNQPQHF. The CDR3 DNA reads TGTGCCAGCAGCCAAGATCCGGGCAATCAGCCCCAGCATTTT.

J is TRBJ1-1 and V is TRBV7-9; D call uncertain. V lost 6 bases and J lost 6, with 11 bases in between. This CDR3 is 12 amino acids long. From germline, CDR1 is SEHNR and CDR2 FQNEAQ (reference sequence). The CDR3 sequence: CASSLRISEAFF. The CDR3 DNA follows: TGTGCCAGCAGTCTACGGATCTCTGAAGCTTTCTTT. Combining the CDR3 with reference TRBV7-9 and TRBJ1-1 gives the whole variable domain DTGVSQNPRHKITKRGQNVTFRCDPISEHNRLYWYRQTLGQGPEFLTYFQNEAQLEKSRLLSDRFSAERPKGSFSTLEIQRTEQGDSAMYLCASSLRISEAFFGQGTRLTVV.

The J gene is TRBJ2-3, the V gene TRBV11-2; 9 bases line up with TRBD1. The CDR3 consists of 13 residues. Germline CDR1 and CDR2: SGHAT and FQNNGV. The junction had 1 base not matched to a gene; V was cut back by 5 bases and J by 4 bases. CDR3 in DNA: TGTGCCAGCAGCCGGACAGGGGCAGATACGCAGTATTTT. Translated: CASSRTGADTQYF.